Presented here are 3 T cell receptor beta chains from one specimen sequenced in a study of T-cell memory formation after mild COVID-19. Each CDR3 protein is one row after TCRdb ran MiXCR on the 5' RACE reads. The sample lists around 410,000 distinct CDR3 sequences, around a quarter seen once, with around 14% in the top ten. The sample comprised PBMCs or a T cell subset sorted from them (not recorded which). The receptors derive from an adult woman who had mild COVID-19 (a few samples of this study predate the infection). Cell type and time point are not known.

The chain combines TRBV12-3 or TRBV12-4 with TRBJ2-5, with 13 bases aligning to TRBD2. The CDR3 spans 14 residues. The junction had 7 bases not matched to a gene; V was cut back by 8 bases and J by 7 bases. DNA for the CDR3: TGTGCCAGCGGACTAGCGGGAGTGCTGAGGACCCAGTACTTC. Encoded protein: CASGLAGVLRTQYF.

This clonotype came up a few times. The chain carries TRBV5-1 and TRBJ2-1; D might be TRBD2 (6 bases). Trimming took off 0 bases at V and 7 bases at J, with 14 bases between the two ends. This CDR3 contains 15 residues. Per germline, CDR1 SGHRS and CDR2 YFSETQ. In nucleotides, the CDR3 is TGCGCCAGCAGCTTGGTTCAGGGCGGGGTGAATGAGCAGTTCTTC. This gives the protein CASSLVQGGVNEQFF.

The table lists this clonotype with a count of one. The gene calls are TRBV30 and TRBJ2-1; 8 nucleotides line up with TRBD2. The CDR3 consists of 18 residues. Germline lookup yields CDR1 GTSNPN and CDR2 SVGIG (reference sequence). V gave up 0 bases and J gave up 4 bases; unmatched junction bases: 14. The CDR3 loop reads CAWSVGVIAGSPYNEQFF. The CDR3 bases are TGTGCCTGGAGTGTCGGAGTGATAGCGGGATCTCCTTACAATGAGCAGTTCTTC.